These 2 T cell receptor beta chains came from one sample sequenced in a study of blood T cell repertoires in COVID-19. Produced via immunoSEQ multiplex PCR; TCRdb's table is partial and in-frame only. The sample lists around 260,000 clones, around 78% occurring once. What was sequenced was peripheral blood. These TCRs come from a man aged 60 to 69 who had recovered from COVID-19.

The chain joins TRBV27 to TRBJ2-2, with a tentative D call TRBD1 (6 bases). There are 15 residues in the CDR3. Trimming removed 5 bases from V and 1 base from J, with 11 bases in between. Germline CDR1 and CDR2: MNHEY and SMNVEV (reference sequence). The DNA of the CDR3 is TGTGCCAGCAGTCTTAGGGGACAGAACACCGGGGAGCTGTTTTTT. The encoded protein is CASSLRGQNTGELFF.

V and J are TRBV9 and TRBJ2-7; TRBD1 agrees at 11 bases. The V and J ends lost 2 bases and 5 bases, in that order; junction bases with no gene match: 3. Germline CDR1 SGDLS, CDR2 YYNGEE. The CDR3 consists of 14 residues. This CDR3 is CASSVWGQGDEQYF. The CDR3, as DNA: TGTGCCAGCAGCGTTTGGGGACAGGGGGACGAGCAGTACTTC.